This is a list of T cell receptor beta chains from one sample in a study of blood T cell repertoires in COVID-19. Repertoires were generated with immunoSEQ multiplex PCR, while TCRdb's copy carries only in-frame clones and drops some. The sample comprises around 140,000 clones, 86% of which are singletons, and about an eighth rests with the top ten. Specimen: peripheral blood. These TCRs come from a woman aged 70 to 79 with COVID-19, enrolled during active disease. Each CDR3 is given with its conserved first and last residue. A D gene is named only where the DNA matches it firmly. A row's size may be missing; if present it is once, few, many or a size class.

D,V,J,size,DNA,CDR3
-,TRBV10-3,TRBJ1-3,-,TGTGCCATCAGTGAGTCCTATTCTGGAAACACCATATATTTT,CAISESYSGNTIYF
TRBD1,TRBV5-5,TRBJ1-4,-,TGTGCCAGCAGTCCGGGACAGGGAGATGAAAAACTGTTTTTT,CASSPGQGDEKLFF
-,TRBV7-2,TRBJ1-3,-,TGTGCCAGCAGCTTATTGCTCCCCTCTATGGGAAACACCATATATTTT,CASSLLLPSMGNTIYF
TRBD1,TRBV6-6,TRBJ1-5,few,TGTGCCAGCAGTCCCTACAGGGGAGGTCAGCCCCAGCATTTT,CASSPYRGGQPQHF
TRBD1,TRBV5-4,TRBJ1-2,-,TGTGCCAGCAGCTCGTTGGGCCTGCAGGGGGCGGGGGTCCTTCGAGGCTACACCTTC,CASSSLGLQGAGVLRGYTF
-,TRBV20-1,TRBJ2-2,-,TGCAGTGCTAGTCGGGGGATTGGCACCGGGGAGCTGTTTTTT,CSASRGIGTGELFF
-,TRBV2,TRBJ2-1,-,TGTGCCAGCAGTGCCTCGGGACTCGGAAAAGATGAGCAGTTCTTC,CASSASGLGKDEQFF
TRBD1,TRBV5-4,TRBJ1-1,-,TGTGCCAGCAGACGGGACAGGGGGCGGACTGAAGCTTTCTTT,CASRRDRGRTEAFF
TRBD1,TRBV2,TRBJ1-1,-,TGTGCCAGCATTTCGGACAGGGATGACACTGAAGCTTTCTTT,CASISDRDDTEAFF
-,TRBV5-6,TRBJ1-4,-,TGTGCCAGCAGCTTGGAAGACAGAACTAATGAAAAACTGTTTTTT,CASSLEDRTNEKLFF
TRBD1,TRBV2,TRBJ1-4,-,TGTGCCAGCAGTGAAGTCCTGCCCGGGGGACAGAGTAATGAAAAACTGTTTTTT,CASSEVLPGGQSNEKLFF
-,TRBV2,TRBJ1-1,-,TGTGCCAGCAGTGAAGCGCGCCTCTACACTGAAGCTTTCTTT,CASSEARLYTEAFF
TRBD1,TRBV2,TRBJ1-1,-,TGTGCCAGCAGTGCCAGGGGGGTTACTGAAGCTTTCTTT,CASSARGVTEAFF
TRBD1,TRBV5-6,TRBJ1-6,-,TGTGCCAGCAGCCCCGACAGGGGGCTCTATAATTCACCCCTCCACTTT,CASSPDRGLYNSPLHF
TRBD1,TRBV19,TRBJ2-1,-,TGTGCCAGTACCGGACGTGGGACAGGGGCCCCCAATGAGCAGTTCTTC,CASTGRGTGAPNEQFF
-,TRBV6-1,TRBJ1-5,-,TGTGCCAGCAGTGATATGCGGCGCAGGGTTAGCAATCAGCCCCAGCATTTT,CASSDMRRRVSNQPQHF
TRBD2,TRBV25-1,TRBJ2-5,-,TGTGCCAGCAGTGAATATTCAGGACTAGAAGAGACCCAGTACTTC,CASSEYSGLEETQYF
-,TRBV6-5,TRBJ2-7,-,TGTGCCAGCAGCGCGATTGGGGGGTCCTACGAGCAGTACTTC,CASSAIGGSYEQYF
-,TRBV28,TRBJ2-1,few,TGTGCCAGCAAAGCCGGCGGGACTGGCTGGGATGAGCAGTTCTTC,CASKAGGTGWDEQFF
TRBD2,TRBV6-4,TRBJ2-2,-,TGTGCCAGCAGTGACTCGAAACTAGCGGGGGAGAATACCGGGGAGCTGTTTTTT,CASSDSKLAGENTGELFF
-,TRBV28,TRBJ2-7,-,TGTGCCAGCAGCCACCCCGGAACAGGGACCCACGAGCAGTACTTC,CASSHPGTGTHEQYF
TRBD1,TRBV6-6,TRBJ2-7,-,TGTGCCAGCAGTCAGGGTCAGGGGGCGAATGAGCAGTACTTC,CASSQGQGANEQYF
TRBD2,TRBV30,TRBJ2-5,once,TGTGCCTGGAGTGTTCGGCGGGGGACCATCCAAGAGACCCAGTACTTC,CAWSVRRGTIQETQYF
-,TRBV12-3/TRBV12-4,TRBJ2-6,-,TGTGCCAGCAGTCGGTCTGGGGCCAACGTCCTGACTTTC,CASSRSGANVLTF
-,TRBV25-1,TRBJ1-5,-,TGTGCCAGCATTGGCCATAGCAATCAGCCCCAGCATTTT,CASIGHSNQPQHF
-,TRBV28,TRBJ1-1,-,TGTGCCAGCAGTTCCCGCGCGATGAACACTGAAGCTTTCTTT,CASSSRAMNTEAFF
TRBD1,TRBV15,TRBJ1-5,-,TGTGCCACCAGCAGAGTTCCGGGACAGGGGATGAATCAGCCCCAGCATTTT,CATSRVPGQGMNQPQHF
-,TRBV19,TRBJ2-5,-,TGTGCCAGTAGGAGGACAGACCAAGAGACCCAGTACTTC,CASRRTDQETQYF
-,TRBV29-1,TRBJ2-1,-,TGCAGCGTTGAATGGGAGACCAGAAATGAGCAGTTCTTC,CSVEWETRNEQFF
-,TRBV5-6,TRBJ1-6,-,TGTGCCAGCAGCTTGGGGGGGCCCAGGTATAATTCACCCCTCCACTTT,CASSLGGPRYNSPLHF
-,TRBV2,TRBJ1-5,-,TGTGCCAGCATCGGGGAAAGTCAGCCCCAGCATTTT,CASIGESQPQHF
-,TRBV28,TRBJ1-2,-,TGTGCCAGCAGTTTGGGCCGGAACTATGGCTACACCTTC,CASSLGRNYGYTF
TRBD1,TRBV6-6,TRBJ1-2,once,TGTGCCAGCAGCGCCGAAACGGACAGGGGCTATGGCTACACCTTC,CASSAETDRGYGYTF
-,TRBV7-9,TRBJ1-6,once,TGTGCCAGCAGCATAAACCCCGGAGCCGGCGGTTTAGGTTCACCCCTCCACTTT,CASSINPGAGGLGSPLHF
-,TRBV3-1/TRBV3-2,TRBJ1-6,-,TGTGCCAGCAGCCGAGGGGGGGACTCCTATAATTCACCCCTCCACTTT,CASSRGGDSYNSPLHF
TRBD1,TRBV28,TRBJ1-1,-,TGTGCCAGCAGTCTCCGACAGGGGACCATGAACACTGAAGCTTTCTTT,CASSLRQGTMNTEAFF
TRBD1,TRBV18,TRBJ1-2,-,TGTGCCAGCTCACCAGGACAGGGGGGGAGTCATCATGGCTACACCTTC,CASSPGQGGSHHGYTF
TRBD2,TRBV2,TRBJ2-7,-,TGTGCCAGCAGTGAAGTCGCCAGGGCGGGGGGAGAGCAGTACTTC,CASSEVARAGGEQYF
TRBD1,TRBV5-6,TRBJ1-1,-,TGTGCCAGCAGCTCTTGGACAGGGGGCACTGAAGCTTTCTTT,CASSSWTGGTEAFF
-,TRBV5-4,TRBJ1-1,-,TGTGCCAGCAGCTCCAGGAAACAGGGATCCTACACTGAAGCTTTCTTT,CASSSRKQGSYTEAFF
TRBD1,TRBV7-9,TRBJ2-5,-,TGTGCCAGCAGCCCCTCGGACAGGGGGCCGGAGACCCAGTACTTC,CASSPSDRGPETQYF
-,TRBV4-1,TRBJ1-2,-,TGCGCCAGCAGCCACGCAACAGGGTTCGGTGGCTACACCTTC,CASSHATGFGGYTF
TRBD2,TRBV28,TRBJ2-7,-,TGTGCCAGCAGCCGACTTCTAGCGGGGGGACCGGGGCAGTACTTC,CASSRLLAGGPGQYF
TRBD1,TRBV2,TRBJ1-2,-,TGTGCCAGCAGCCCTGACAGGGACTATGGCTACACCTTC,CASSPDRDYGYTF
TRBD1,TRBV19,TRBJ2-7,-,TGTGCCAGTTCCCAGGGGGCAAATTTCCCCTACGAGCAGTACTTC,CASSQGANFPYEQYF
-,TRBV5-1,TRBJ1-3,-,TGCGCCAGCAGCTTAACAGGGGGAAACACCATATATTTT,CASSLTGGNTIYF
-,TRBV2,TRBJ1-1,-,TGTGCCAGCCAAGCGAAGCGGGTCGAAGCTTTCTTT,CASQAKRVEAFF
-,TRBV5-1,TRBJ1-4,-,TGCGCCAGCAGCTTGGGGTCGAGTCAGCGTAATGAAAAACTGTTTTTT,CASSLGSSQRNEKLFF
-,TRBV4-2,TRBJ1-2,-,TGTGCCAGCAGCCAAGACAGTTATGGCTACACCTTC,CASSQDSYGYTF
TRBD2,TRBV3-1/TRBV3-2,TRBJ2-3,-,TGTGCCAGCAGCCACTTGTCCCTGGCGGGGGGCTATTCTAGCACAGATACGCAGTATTTT,CASSHLSLAGGYSSTDTQYF
TRBD2,TRBV2,TRBJ2-2,-,TGTGCCAGCAGCCTAGCGGGGAACACCGGGGAGCTGTTTTTT,CASSLAGNTGELFF
-,TRBV7-9,TRBJ1-1,-,TGTGCCAGCAGCTTAGTTCCACAAACAGAAGCTTTCTTT,CASSLVPQTEAFF
TRBD2,TRBV2,TRBJ2-1,once,TGTGCCAGCAGTGAACCGACTAGCGGGGGACCCTGGGAGGGCAATGAGCAGTTCTTC,CASSEPTSGGPWEGNEQFF